Listed below are T cell receptor beta chains from one sample, sequenced in a study of T cells after posttransplantation cyclophosphamide. Method: immunoSEQ multiplex PCR; TCRdb's copy keeps in-frame clones and lacks some. This table holds approximately 3,500 clones, roughly 95% found once. Sequences were obtained from naive CD8+ T cells sorted from PBMCs. These receptors all stem from a woman aged 45-65 years in good health and a related stem cell transplant donor. Each CDR3 is given with its conserved first and last residue. Fields, in order: clone size, V gene, J gene, D gene, CDR3 DNA, CDR3 protein. A D gene is named only where the DNA matches it firmly. Size is omitted from some rows. Given values are once, few, many or a class for expanded clones.

>.|TRBV27|TRBJ2-7|TRBD2
TGTGCCAGCTCTTTAAGCGGGAGTTCCTACGAGCAGTACTTC
CASSLSGSSYEQYF
>.|TRBV28|TRBJ2-2|.
TGTGCCAGCACAGTATCGAACACCGGGGAGCTGTTTTTT
CASTVSNTGELFF
>.|TRBV2|TRBJ1-1|.
TGTGCCAGCAGAGGGGCCACTGAAGCTTTCTTT
CASRGATEAFF
>.|TRBV27|TRBJ2-5|.
TGTGCCAGCTCACAGGACCTTGAGACCCAGTACTTC
CASSQDLETQYF
>.|TRBV19|TRBJ2-1|.
TGTGCCAGTAGTATCGGAGGCAGACCCAATGAGCAGTTCTTC
CASSIGGRPNEQFF
>.|TRBV7-6|TRBJ1-5|.
TGTGCCAGCAGCTTAGGTTGGGGAGGAGATCAGCCCCAGCATTTT
CASSLGWGGDQPQHF
>.|TRBV6-6|TRBJ2-2|.
TGTGCCAGCAGCCTAAGACTAGCCGGGGAGCTGTTTTTT
CASSLRLAGELFF
>.|TRBV19|TRBJ1-1|TRBD1
TGTGCCAGTAGGGCGGACAGGGGGAGGATGGCTTTCTTT
CASRADRGRMAFF
>.|TRBV7-9|TRBJ1-1|.
TGTGCCAGCAGCTTAGGCGGGGGCACTGAAGCTTTCTTT
CASSLGGGTEAFF
>.|TRBV28|TRBJ2-2|TRBD1
TGTGCCAGCAGTTTATCAGGGCTTCCCAAACAGGGGGCGGTAAACACCGGGGAGCTGTTTTTT
CASSLSGLPKQGAVNTGELFF
>.|TRBV27|TRBJ1-1|.
TGTGCCAGCAGTTCCGGACTCCTCACTGAAGCTTTCTTT
CASSSGLLTEAFF
>.|TRBV4-2|TRBJ1-1|.
TGTGCCAGCAGCACATATGAGAACACTGAAGCTTTCTTT
CASSTYENTEAFF
>.|TRBV6-6|TRBJ2-2|.
TGTGCCAGCAGTTACTCGATAGGGAGCGGGGAGCTGTTTTTT
CASSYSIGSGELFF
>.|TRBV27|TRBJ2-1|TRBD2
TGTGCCAGCAGTTTGGCAGGGAGGGATGAGCAGTTCTTC
CASSLAGRDEQFF
>.|TRBV4-1|TRBJ2-1|.
TGCGCCAGCAGCCATGGGGACACCAACGAGCAGTTCTTC
CASSHGDTNEQFF
>.|TRBV6-6|TRBJ2-1|.
TGTGCCAGCAGTTACTCACTGGGGGCCAATGAGCAGTTCTTC
CASSYSLGANEQFF
>.|TRBV29-1|TRBJ2-7|.
TGCAGCGTTAGGGACATGGGTTACGAGCAGTACTTC
CSVRDMGYEQYF
>.|TRBV13|TRBJ2-2|.
TGTGCCAGCAGCCAGCGAAGTAGCGGCACCGGGGAGCTGTTTTTT
CASSQRSSGTGELFF
>.|TRBV30|TRBJ1-5|.
TGTGCCTGGAGTCTCGACTCCCCCTATACAGGGTACAATCAGCCCCAGCATTTT
CAWSLDSPYTGYNQPQHF
>once|TRBV29-1|TRBJ2-7|.
TGCAGCGTTGTCGGGGGAGCCTACGAGCAGTACTTC
CSVVGGAYEQYF
>.|TRBV28|TRBJ2-7|.
TGTGCCAGCAGTTCCGCGATCCTCTACGAGCAGTACTTC
CASSSAILYEQYF
>.|TRBV7-9|TRBJ1-1|.
TGTGCCAGCAGCCAGGGGTGGACTGAAGCTTTCTTT
CASSQGWTEAFF
>.|TRBV2|TRBJ2-7|.
TGTGCCAGCAGTGAATTGGGACACGACTCCTACGAGCAGTACTTC
CASSELGHDSYEQYF
>.|TRBV28|TRBJ2-2|TRBD2
TGTGCCAGCACCGACCTGCGGGAGGCGACGGCCGGGGAGCTGTTTTTT
CASTDLREATAGELFF
>.|TRBV10-2|TRBJ1-5|TRBD1
TGCGCCAGCGCCGAGCCCAGGACAGGGGACAATAATCAGCCCCAGCATTTT
CASAEPRTGDNNQPQHF
>.|TRBV4-3|TRBJ2-3|TRBD2
TGCGCCAGCAGCCAAGATCTTCCTAGCGGTTTCACAGATACGCAGTATTTT
CASSQDLPSGFTDTQYF
>.|TRBV7-2|TRBJ2-1|TRBD2
TGTGCCAGCAGATCTAGCGGGAGCGATGAGCAGTTCTTC
CASRSSGSDEQFF